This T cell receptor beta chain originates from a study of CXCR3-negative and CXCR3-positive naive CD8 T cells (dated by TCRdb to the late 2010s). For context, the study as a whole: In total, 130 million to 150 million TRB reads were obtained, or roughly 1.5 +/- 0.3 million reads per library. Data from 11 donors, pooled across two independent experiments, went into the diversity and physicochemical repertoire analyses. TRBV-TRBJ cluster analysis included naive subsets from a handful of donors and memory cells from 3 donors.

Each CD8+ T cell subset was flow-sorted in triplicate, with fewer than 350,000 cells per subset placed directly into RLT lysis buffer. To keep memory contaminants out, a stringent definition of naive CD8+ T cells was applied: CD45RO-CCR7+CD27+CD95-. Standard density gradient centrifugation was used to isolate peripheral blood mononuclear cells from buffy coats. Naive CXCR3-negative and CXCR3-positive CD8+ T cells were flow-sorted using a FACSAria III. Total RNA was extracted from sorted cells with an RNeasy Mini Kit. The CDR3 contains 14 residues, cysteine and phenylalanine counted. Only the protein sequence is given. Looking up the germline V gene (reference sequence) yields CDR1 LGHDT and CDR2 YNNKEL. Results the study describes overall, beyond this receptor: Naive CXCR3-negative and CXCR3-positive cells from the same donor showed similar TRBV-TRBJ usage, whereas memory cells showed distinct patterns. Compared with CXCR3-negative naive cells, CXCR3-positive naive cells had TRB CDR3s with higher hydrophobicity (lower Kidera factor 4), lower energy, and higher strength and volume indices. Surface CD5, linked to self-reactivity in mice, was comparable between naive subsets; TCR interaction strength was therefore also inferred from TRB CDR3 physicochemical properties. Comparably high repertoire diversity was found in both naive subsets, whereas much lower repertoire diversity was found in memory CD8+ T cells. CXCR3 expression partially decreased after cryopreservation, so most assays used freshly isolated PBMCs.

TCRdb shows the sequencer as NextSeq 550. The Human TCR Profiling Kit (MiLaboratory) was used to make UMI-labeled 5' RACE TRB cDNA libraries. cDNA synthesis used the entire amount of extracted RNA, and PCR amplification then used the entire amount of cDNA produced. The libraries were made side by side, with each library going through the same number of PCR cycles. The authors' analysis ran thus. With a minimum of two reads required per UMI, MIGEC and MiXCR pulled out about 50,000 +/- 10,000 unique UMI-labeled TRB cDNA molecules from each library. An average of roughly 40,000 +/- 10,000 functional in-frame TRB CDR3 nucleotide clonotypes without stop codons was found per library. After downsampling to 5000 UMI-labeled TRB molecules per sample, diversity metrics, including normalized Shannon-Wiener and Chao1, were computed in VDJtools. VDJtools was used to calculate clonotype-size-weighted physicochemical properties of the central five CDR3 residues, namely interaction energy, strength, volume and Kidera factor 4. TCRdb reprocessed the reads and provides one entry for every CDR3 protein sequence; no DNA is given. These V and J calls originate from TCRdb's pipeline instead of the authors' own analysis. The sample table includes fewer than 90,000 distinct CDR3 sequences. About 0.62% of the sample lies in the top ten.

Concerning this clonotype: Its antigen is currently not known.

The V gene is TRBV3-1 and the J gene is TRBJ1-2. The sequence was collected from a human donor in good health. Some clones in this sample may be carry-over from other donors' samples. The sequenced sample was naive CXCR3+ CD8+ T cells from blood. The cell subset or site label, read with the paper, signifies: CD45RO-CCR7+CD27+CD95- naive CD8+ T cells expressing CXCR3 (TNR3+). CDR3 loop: CASSQERYSYGYTF.